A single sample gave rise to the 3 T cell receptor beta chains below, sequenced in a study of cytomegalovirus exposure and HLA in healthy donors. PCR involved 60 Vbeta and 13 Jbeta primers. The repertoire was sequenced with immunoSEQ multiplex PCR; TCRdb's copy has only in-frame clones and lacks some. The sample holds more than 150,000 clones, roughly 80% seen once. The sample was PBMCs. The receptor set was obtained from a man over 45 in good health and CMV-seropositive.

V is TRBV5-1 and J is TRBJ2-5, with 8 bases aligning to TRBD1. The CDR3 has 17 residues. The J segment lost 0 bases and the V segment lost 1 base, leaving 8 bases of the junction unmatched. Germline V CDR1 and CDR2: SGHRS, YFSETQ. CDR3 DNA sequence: TGCGCCAGCAGCTTGTTATCAGGGGGCCCTAACCAAGAGACCCAGTACTTC. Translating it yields CASSLLSGGPNQETQYF.

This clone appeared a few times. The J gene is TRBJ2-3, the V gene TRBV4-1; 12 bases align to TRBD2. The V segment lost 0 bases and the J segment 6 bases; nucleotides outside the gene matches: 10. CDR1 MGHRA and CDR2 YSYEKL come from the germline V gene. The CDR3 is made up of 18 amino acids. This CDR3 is CASSQDRASGGVSDTQYF. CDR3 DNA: TGCGCCAGCAGCCAAGATCGGGCTAGCGGGGGGGTCAGCGATACGCAGTATTTT.

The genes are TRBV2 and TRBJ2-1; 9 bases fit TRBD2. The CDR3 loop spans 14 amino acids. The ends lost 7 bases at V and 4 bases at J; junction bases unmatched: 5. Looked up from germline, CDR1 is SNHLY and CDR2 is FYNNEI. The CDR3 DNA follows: TGTGCCAGCATAGCGCGGGAGGGGTACAATGAGCAGTTCTTC. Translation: CASIAREGYNEQFF.